This T cell receptor beta chain stems from a study of blood T cells in healthy people across ages. Trimming removed 5 bases from V and 10 bases from J, with 15 bases in between. The CDR3 contains 14 residues. A second 7 to 11 cycle PCR used barcoded and J-beta primers. Carrying 12 random nucleotides, a template-switch adaptor labeled each individual cDNA molecule. TCRdb reprocessed the 5' RACE reads with MiXCR, giving one entry per CDR3 protein. The sample has hundreds of thousands of distinct CDR3 sequences, roughly 58% seen once. A remark on this clonotype: What it recognizes is unknown.

General observations from the study: It was found that TCR beta diversity correlated strongly with the percentage of naive T cells.

The sample was blood. This clonotype was sampled from a man in his 60s in good health. This chain links TRBV12-3 or TRBV12-4 with TRBJ1-6; no definite D call. CDR3 in amino acids: CASSAQSHGSPLHF. The DNA of the CDR3 is TGTGCCAGCAGTGCACAGAGCCATGGGTCACCCCTCCACTTT.